This T cell receptor beta chain was captured by sequencing in a study of lymphopenia after photon versus proton radiotherapy. Per germline, CDR1 GTSNPN and CDR2 SVGIG (reference sequence). V lost 0 bases and J lost 0, with 9 bases in between. This CDR3 spans 15 amino acids. General study findings and limits: Post-nadir diversity loss with photons came from oligoclonal expansion, particularly CD8+ Temra cells. Only patients who died were analyzed for survival; proton advantage is unproven. In patients who died, overall survival fell as post-nadir TCR diversity dropped more. Photon-treated patients lost naive T cells and TCR diversity; proton-treated stayed stable.

Only in-frame clones appear in the TCRdb table, and some are missing; sequencing was by immunoSEQ multiplex PCR. The table has some 30,000 clones, 84% seen once. This clone was seen more than once but under ten times. Its specificity is not known. The genes are TRBV30 and TRBJ1-5; no clear D. Sequencing was performed on peripheral blood, taken from a patient treated with proton-based radiotherapy. This receptor was taken from a woman in her 70s with pancreatic cancer. The CDR3 coding sequence is TGTGCCTGGAGTGTCGCGGGTACTAGCAATCAGCCCCAGCATTTT. Protein product: CAWSVAGTSNQPQHF.